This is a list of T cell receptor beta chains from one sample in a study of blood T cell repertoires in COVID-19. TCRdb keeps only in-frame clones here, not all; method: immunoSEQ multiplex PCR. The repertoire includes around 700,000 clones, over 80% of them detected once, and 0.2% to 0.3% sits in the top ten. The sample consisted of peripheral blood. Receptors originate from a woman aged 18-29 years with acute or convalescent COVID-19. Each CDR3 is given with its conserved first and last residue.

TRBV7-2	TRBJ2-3	CASSLGGWRTRTDTQYF
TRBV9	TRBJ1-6	CASSPRTGLDSPLHF
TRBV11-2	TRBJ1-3	CASSLVGGLDGNTIYF
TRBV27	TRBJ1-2	CASSLSANPPGGYTF
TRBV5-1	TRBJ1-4	CASTQGSRGRNEKLFF
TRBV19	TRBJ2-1	CASSGLAGSEQFF
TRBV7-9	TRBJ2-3	CASRASGYPTDTQYF
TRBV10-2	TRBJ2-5	CASWRGGGLRETQYF
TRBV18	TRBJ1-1	CASSGQGYTEAFF
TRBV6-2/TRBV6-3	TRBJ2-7	CASSYSRLAGLYEQYF